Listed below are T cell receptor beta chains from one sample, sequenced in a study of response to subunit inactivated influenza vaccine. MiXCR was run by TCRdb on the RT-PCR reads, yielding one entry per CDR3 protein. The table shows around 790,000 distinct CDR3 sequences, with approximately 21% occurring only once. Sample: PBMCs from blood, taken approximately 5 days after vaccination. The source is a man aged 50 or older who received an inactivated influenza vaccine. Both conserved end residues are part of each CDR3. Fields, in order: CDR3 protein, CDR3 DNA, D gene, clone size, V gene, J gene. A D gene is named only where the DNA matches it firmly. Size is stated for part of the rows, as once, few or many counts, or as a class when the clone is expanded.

CDR3aa: CASSSYGESYGYTF
CDR3nt: TGTGCCAGCAGTTCATACGGGGAGAGCTATGGCTACACCTTC
d_gene: -
abundance: -
v_gene: TRBV27
j_gene: TRBJ1-2

CDR3aa: CAIGTSGSMSYNEQFF
CDR3nt: TGTGCCATCGGTACTAGCGGGAGCATGTCCTACAATGAGCAGTTCTTC
d_gene: TRBD2
abundance: few
v_gene: TRBV10-3
j_gene: TRBJ2-1

CDR3aa: CASSQAIPSDRNTEAFF
CDR3nt: TGCGCCAGCAGCCAGGCTATCCCCTCAGACCGGAACACTGAAGCTTTCTTT
d_gene: -
abundance: -
v_gene: TRBV4-1
j_gene: TRBJ1-1

CDR3aa: CSARDLQRASSYNEQFF
CDR3nt: TGCAGTGCTAGAGATTTGCAGCGGGCCAGCTCCTACAATGAGCAGTTCTTC
d_gene: -
abundance: -
v_gene: TRBV20-1
j_gene: TRBJ2-1

CDR3aa: CSARDLGTEAFF
CDR3nt: TGCAGTGCTAGAGATTTGGGCACTGAAGCTTTCTTT
d_gene: -
abundance: -
v_gene: TRBV20-1
j_gene: TRBJ1-1

CDR3aa: CASSVGGQGFEKLFF
CDR3nt: TGTGCCAGCAGCGTAGGGGGACAGGGTTTTGAAAAACTGTTTTTT
d_gene: TRBD1
abundance: few
v_gene: TRBV9
j_gene: TRBJ1-4

CDR3aa: CASSTGNHNQPQHF
CDR3nt: TGTGCCAGCAGCACCGGGAACCACAATCAGCCCCAGCATTTT
d_gene: -
abundance: -
v_gene: TRBV6-2/TRBV6-3
j_gene: TRBJ1-5

CDR3aa: CASSHRPGLAGGNEQFF
CDR3nt: TGTGCCAGCAGCCATCGGCCGGGACTAGCGGGGGGCAATGAGCAGTTCTTC
d_gene: TRBD2
abundance: -
v_gene: TRBV4-2
j_gene: TRBJ2-1

CDR3aa: CASSFGVDGTEAFF
CDR3nt: TGTGCCAGCAGTTTCGGGGTCGATGGCACTGAAGCTTTCTTT
d_gene: -
abundance: few
v_gene: TRBV12-3/TRBV12-4
j_gene: TRBJ1-1

CDR3aa: CASSLAVASPYEQYF
CDR3nt: TGTGCCAGCAGCTTAGCCGTGGCGTCCCCCTACGAGCAGTACTTC
d_gene: -
abundance: -
v_gene: TRBV7-2
j_gene: TRBJ2-7

CDR3aa: CASSYSFLGTGGQPQHF
CDR3nt: TGTGCCAGCAGTTACTCGTTCCTGGGGACAGGGGGTCAGCCCCAGCATTTT
d_gene: TRBD1
abundance: -
v_gene: TRBV6-5
j_gene: TRBJ1-5

CDR3aa: CASRSGLAGGSNNEQFF
CDR3nt: TGTGCCAGCAGATCGGGACTAGCGGGGGGATCGAACAATGAGCAGTTCTTC
d_gene: TRBD2
abundance: -
v_gene: TRBV2
j_gene: TRBJ2-1

CDR3aa: CASSGDTGVGAEAFF
CDR3nt: TGCGCCAGCAGCGGGGATACAGGGGTTGGGGCTGAAGCTTTCTTT
d_gene: TRBD1
abundance: -
v_gene: TRBV5-1
j_gene: TRBJ1-1

CDR3aa: CASSSQSGSSYEQYF
CDR3nt: TGTGCCAGCAGCAGTCAAAGCGGAAGCTCCTACGAGCAGTACTTC
d_gene: -
abundance: -
v_gene: TRBV7-2
j_gene: TRBJ2-7

CDR3aa: CASSLQGARKTEAFF
CDR3nt: TGCGCCAGCAGCTTACAGGGGGCTCGAAAGACTGAAGCTTTCTTT
d_gene: TRBD1
abundance: many
v_gene: TRBV5-1
j_gene: TRBJ1-1

CDR3aa: CASKGQMRTGELFF
CDR3nt: TGTGCCAGCAAGGGCCAGATGAGGACCGGGGAGCTGTTTTTT
d_gene: -
abundance: -
v_gene: TRBV6-1
j_gene: TRBJ2-2

CDR3aa: CASSVGQANSEAFF
CDR3nt: TGTGCCAGCAGCGTGGGACAGGCTAATTCTGAAGCTTTCTTT
d_gene: TRBD1
abundance: few
v_gene: TRBV9
j_gene: TRBJ1-1

CDR3aa: CATSDLQETLYEQYF
CDR3nt: TGTGCCACCAGTGATTTGCAGGAAACTTTGTACGAGCAGTACTTC
d_gene: -
abundance: -
v_gene: TRBV24-1
j_gene: TRBJ2-7

CDR3aa: CASSLRSTLGGETQYF
CDR3nt: TGTGCCAGCAGTTTGCGTTCTACTTTAGGTGGAGAGACCCAGTACTTC
d_gene: -
abundance: few
v_gene: TRBV27
j_gene: TRBJ2-5

CDR3aa: CSARAGSGETQYF
CDR3nt: TGCAGTGCTAGAGCCGGGTCTGGGGAGACCCAGTACTTC
d_gene: -
abundance: -
v_gene: TRBV20-1
j_gene: TRBJ2-5

CDR3aa: CASSSGVGSDTQYF
CDR3nt: TGCGCCAGCAGTTCAGGGGTCGGTTCGGATACGCAGTATTTT
d_gene: -
abundance: -
v_gene: TRBV4-3
j_gene: TRBJ2-3

CDR3aa: CASSSHHWGQGNEQFF
CDR3nt: TGTGCCAGCAGTTCCCACCACTGGGGACAAGGCAATGAGCAGTTCTTC
d_gene: -
abundance: -
v_gene: TRBV12-3/TRBV12-4
j_gene: TRBJ2-1

CDR3aa: CASSLAKNYGYTF
CDR3nt: TGTGCCAGCAGCTTAGCGAAGAACTATGGCTACACCTTC
d_gene: -
abundance: -
v_gene: TRBV7-2
j_gene: TRBJ1-2

CDR3aa: CSANTPGTGGISSYEQYF
CDR3nt: TGCAGTGCAAATACACCAGGAACGGGGGGGATAAGCTCCTACGAGCAGTACTTC
d_gene: TRBD2
abundance: many
v_gene: TRBV20-1
j_gene: TRBJ2-7

CDR3aa: CASSLGEGASSPLHF
CDR3nt: TGTGCCAGCAGTTTAGGCGAGGGGGCAAGTTCACCCCTCCACTTT
d_gene: TRBD1
abundance: -
v_gene: TRBV12-3/TRBV12-4
j_gene: TRBJ1-6